The entry below gives a single T cell receptor (beta chain) sequence along with its context. Its antigen is as yet unknown. Generated by immunoSEQ multiplex PCR, the TCRdb table keeps only in-frame clones and is missing some. The sample consists of fewer than 850,000 clones, 72% of them appearing once. The data belong to a study of shared clonotypes between healthy human individuals. General study findings and limits: Generation probability values for non-shared clonotypes were lower than those for clonotypes shared by all four donors. Generally, estimated richness proved larger in naive subsets than it did in memory subsets.

Germline CDR1 and CDR2: MGHRA and YSYEKL. The CDR3 sequence is 17 residues long. Trimming at V came to 1 base and at J to 7 bases, leaving 9 bases not matched to a gene. Sequenced sample: memory CD4+ T cells sorted from blood. As to subset: CD45RA-negative fraction. The V gene is TRBV4-1, the J gene TRBJ2-2; 10 nucleotides line up with TRBD2. This sequence was found in a woman in her thirties in good health. CDR3 sequence (DNA): TGCGCCAGCAGCCAAGCGAGTCTAGCGGGAGTGGGCGGGGAGCTGTTTTTT. This sequence encodes CASSQASLAGVGGELFF.